This TCR beta chain was recovered during a study of post-analysis software for immune sequencing data (dated by TCRdb to the mid-2010s). For the study in its entirety: Relapsing-remitting, secondary progressive and progressive-relapsing multiple sclerosis were recorded as disease courses, and subtype annotation was lacking for some patients. A subset of samples was prepared in parallel using single-end sample barcoding, then pooled and co-amplified after Illumina adapter ligation. The multiple sclerosis patient repertoires were compared with 11 previously published healthy control repertoires from donors aged roughly 6 to 27 years. The paper's findings and limits, for the study overall: Normalized Chao1 diversity was significantly lower in multiple sclerosis patients than controls, suggesting substantial peripheral T-cell clonal expansion. When samples were clustered directly using the F measure, samples prepared in the same batch co-clustered strongly, which prompted a batch-effect correction. Significantly higher frequencies in patients than in controls were found for five TRBV segments, including TRBV5-6, TRBV5-1 and TRBV20-1. The control group was slightly older than the multiple sclerosis patient group.

For this chain, trimming is 7 bases at the V end and 5 bases at the J end, and the number of junction bases without a gene match is 17. CDR1 MNHEY and CDR2 SMNVEV were looked up in the germline V gene (reference sequence). Inclusive of the bounding cysteine and phenylalanine, the CDR3 is 18 residues long. The CDR3 DNA has 54 bases and is translated from base 1. Library construction relied on PCR. The reads were generated on an Illumina HiSeq 2500. Unique molecular identifiers were incorporated into TCR beta cDNA libraries to reduce PCR and sequencing biases. Some 500,000 cDNA molecules were obtained for every 1 to 10 million input T cells, so each molecule roughly corresponded to one T cell. The patient libraries were prepared and sequenced using the same protocol as the earlier healthy control dataset. Samples belonging to the same batch were prepared together, multiplexed and sequenced on a shared HiSeq lane. In the paper's pipeline: Raw barcoded reads were processed with MIGEC, and single-read molecular identifier groups were discarded before consensus assembly and CDR3 extraction. Clonotype tables were post-analysed with VDJtools, normalizing diversity by down-sampling all datasets to the smallest sample size. Repertoire overlap clustering matched CDR3 amino acid but not nucleotide sequences to correct batch-related cross-sample contamination. The public reads were run again by TCRdb, first through fastp at Q25 and then through MiXCR, and only productive beta chains were kept. Under each unique CDR3 protein, matching rows form one entry showing the most common genes and DNA. TCRdb, not the original authors, processed these V and J calls. Here the sample has some 700,000 distinct CDR3 sequences; roughly three fifths occur a single time. The ten most abundant clones make up over 9% of the sample.

To demonstrate the VDJtools post-analysis software, TCR beta repertoires were profiled from the peripheral blood of more than ten young patients with multiple sclerosis. The multiple sclerosis patients were children and adolescents between roughly 6 and 16 years of age. Turning to this clonotype: The antigen this receptor binds is unknown. No base qualities exist here, and no much larger clone lies one base off it.

The TCR comes from a girl aged 2-15 years with multiple sclerosis. The chain couples TRBV27 to TRBJ2-3; 11 bases in between match TRBD2. The sequenced sample consisted of blood. The nucleotide sequence is TGTGCCAGCACTGATGCCCCCCAACTAGCGGGGGTTTTAGATACGCAGTATTTT. It is translated as CASTDAPQLAGVLDTQYF.